These T cell receptor beta chains were read from a single sample in a study of shared clonotypes between healthy human individuals. Sequenced by immunoSEQ multiplex PCR; TCRdb stores in-frame clones only, minus some. The sample holds under 750,000 clones, approximately 72% seen once. Material for sequencing was memory CD4+ T cells sorted from blood. The receptor set was obtained from a woman aged 25 to 39 in good health. Both conserved end residues are part of each CDR3. A D gene is named only where the DNA matches it firmly. Clone size, where shown, is once, few, many, or a class for clones that have expanded.

TRBV7-6	TRBJ2-7	NA	13	NA	CASSLVGFYEQYF	TGTGCCAGCAGCTTAGTGGGGTTTTACGAGCAGTACTTC
TRBV5-1	TRBJ2-3	NA	13	NA	CASNGPFTDTQYF	TGCGCCAGCAATGGACCCTTCACAGATACGCAGTATTTT
TRBV5-1	TRBJ2-5	NA	14	TRBD1	CASSWTGTLETQYF	TGCGCCAGCAGCTGGACAGGGACCTTGGAGACCCAGTACTTC
TRBV10-2	TRBJ2-3	NA	14	NA	CASSATRVPDTQYF	TGCGCCAGCAGTGCCACCAGGGTTCCAGATACGCAGTATTTT
TRBV19	TRBJ2-5	NA	14	NA	CASSINRAAETQYF	TGTGCCAGTAGTATCAACAGGGCTGCCGAGACCCAGTACTTC
TRBV7-9	TRBJ2-1	NA	15	TRBD2	CASSLTSGSVSEQFF	TGTGCCAGCAGTTTAACTAGCGGGAGTGTAAGTGAGCAGTTCTTC
TRBV28	TRBJ1-5	once	13	TRBD1	CASSTDRDQPQHF	TGTGCCAGCAGTACGGACAGGGATCAGCCCCAGCATTTT
TRBV28	TRBJ2-7	NA	14	TRBD1	CASSLGQGVVEQYF	TGTGCCAGCAGCCTGGGACAGGGTGTGGTCGAGCAGTACTTC
TRBV28	TRBJ2-1	NA	14	TRBD1	CASFGTQGADEQFF	TGTGCCAGCTTTGGGACACAGGGGGCGGATGAGCAGTTCTTC
TRBV6-6	TRBJ2-7	many	13	NA	CASSRQLHYEQYF	TGTGCCAGCAGCCGGCAGCTCCACTACGAGCAGTACTTC
TRBV19	TRBJ2-1	NA	11	NA	CASMGSWEQFF	TGTGCCAGTATGGGTTCGTGGGAGCAGTTCTTC
TRBV5-1	TRBJ2-5	many	16	NA	CASSPGEGAIQETQYF	TGCGCCAGCAGCCCCGGGGAGGGGGCGATTCAAGAGACCCAGTACTTC
TRBV28	TRBJ1-4	once	16	NA	CASSSPEWGSSEKLFF	TGTGCCAGCAGTTCACCTGAATGGGGGAGTAGTGAAAAACTGTTTTTT
TRBV29-1	TRBJ2-3	few	13	NA	CSAARTGTDTQYF	TGCAGCGCTGCGAGGACGGGCACAGATACGCAGTATTTT
TRBV18	TRBJ2-7	NA	15	TRBD1	CASSPSQGESYEQYF	TGTGCCAGCTCACCGTCTCAGGGGGAATCCTACGAGCAGTACTTC
TRBV19	TRBJ2-2	NA	16	NA	CATPKEGASDTGELFF	TGTGCCACCCCCAAAGAGGGCGCTTCGGACACCGGGGAGCTGTTTTTT
TRBV6-1	TRBJ2-7	NA	14	NA	CASTGRSLPYEQYF	TGTGCCTCGACTGGGCGGTCCCTTCCATACGAGCAGTACTTC
TRBV5-8	TRBJ1-1	NA	17	NA	CASSLATGSDSGTEAFF	TGTGCCAGCAGCTTGGCGACAGGCTCTGACTCTGGCACTGAAGCTTTCTTT